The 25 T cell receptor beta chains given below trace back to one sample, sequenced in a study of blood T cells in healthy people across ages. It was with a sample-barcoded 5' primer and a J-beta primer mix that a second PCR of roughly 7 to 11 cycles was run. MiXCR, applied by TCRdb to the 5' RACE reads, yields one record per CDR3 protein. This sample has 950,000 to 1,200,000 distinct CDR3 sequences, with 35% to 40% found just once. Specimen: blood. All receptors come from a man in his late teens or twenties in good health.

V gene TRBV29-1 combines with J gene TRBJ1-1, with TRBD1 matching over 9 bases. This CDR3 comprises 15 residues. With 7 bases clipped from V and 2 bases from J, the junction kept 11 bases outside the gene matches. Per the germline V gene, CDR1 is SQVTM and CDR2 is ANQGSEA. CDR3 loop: CSGGSPGQGNTEAFF. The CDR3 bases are TGCAGCGGGGGATCGCCGGGACAGGGAAACACTGAAGCTTTCTTT.

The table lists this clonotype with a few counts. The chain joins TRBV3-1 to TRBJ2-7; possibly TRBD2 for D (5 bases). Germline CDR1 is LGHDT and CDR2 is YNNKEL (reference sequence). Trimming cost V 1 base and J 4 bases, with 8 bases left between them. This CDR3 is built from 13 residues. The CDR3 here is CASSQGEGYEQYF. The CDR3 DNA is TGTGCCAGCAGCCAAGGCGAGGGATACGAGCAGTACTTC.

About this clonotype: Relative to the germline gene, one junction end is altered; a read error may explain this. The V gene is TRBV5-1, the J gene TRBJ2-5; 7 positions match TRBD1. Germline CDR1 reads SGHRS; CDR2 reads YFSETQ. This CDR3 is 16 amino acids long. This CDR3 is CASSLDQTGLQEIQYF. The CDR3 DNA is TGCGCCAGCAGCTTGGACCAGACAGGGCTCCAAGAGATCCAGTACTTC.

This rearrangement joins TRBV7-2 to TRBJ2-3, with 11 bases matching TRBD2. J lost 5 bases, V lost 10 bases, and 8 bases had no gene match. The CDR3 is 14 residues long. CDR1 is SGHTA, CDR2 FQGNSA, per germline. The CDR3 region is CATRLAGLVDTQYF. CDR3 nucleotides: TGTGCCACCCGACTAGCGGGGTTAGTAGATACGCAGTATTTT.

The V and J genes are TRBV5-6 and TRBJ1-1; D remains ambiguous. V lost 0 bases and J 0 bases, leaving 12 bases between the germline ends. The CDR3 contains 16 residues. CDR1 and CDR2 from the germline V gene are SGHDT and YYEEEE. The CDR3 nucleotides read TGTGCCAGCAGCTTGGTTGCAGGAAATTTGAACACTGAAGCTTTCTTT. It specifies CASSLVAGNLNTEAFF. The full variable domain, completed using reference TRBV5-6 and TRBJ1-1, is DAGVTQSPTHLIKTRGQQVTLRCSPKSGHDTVSWYQQALGQGPQFIFQYYEEEERQRGNFPDRFSGHQFPNYSSELNVNALLLGDSALYLCASSLVAGNLNTEAFFGQGTRLTVV.

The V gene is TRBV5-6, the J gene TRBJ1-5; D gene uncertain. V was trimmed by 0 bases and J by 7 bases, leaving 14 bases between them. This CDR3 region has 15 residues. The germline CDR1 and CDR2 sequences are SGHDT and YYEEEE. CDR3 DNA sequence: TGTGCCAGCAGCTTGGGGGCTCGTAGTACCCAGCCCCAGCATTTT. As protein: CASSLGARSTQPQHF. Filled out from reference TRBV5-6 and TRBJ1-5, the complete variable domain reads DAGVTQSPTHLIKTRGQQVTLRCSPKSGHDTVSWYQQALGQGPQFIFQYYEEEERQRGNFPDRFSGHQFPNYSSELNVNALLLGDSALYLCASSLGARSTQPQHFGDGTRLSIL.

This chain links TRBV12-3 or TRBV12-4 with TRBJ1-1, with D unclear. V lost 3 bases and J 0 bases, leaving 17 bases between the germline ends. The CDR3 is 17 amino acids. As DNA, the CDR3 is TGTGCCAGCAGTTTCGGGAGGGCTCTATCCATGAACACTGAAGCTTTCTTT. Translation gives CASSFGRALSMNTEAFF.

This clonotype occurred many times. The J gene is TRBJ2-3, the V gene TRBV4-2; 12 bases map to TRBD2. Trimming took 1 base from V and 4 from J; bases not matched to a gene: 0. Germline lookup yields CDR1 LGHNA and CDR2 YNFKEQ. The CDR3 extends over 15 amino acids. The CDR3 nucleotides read TGTGCCAGCAGCCAAGGACTAGCGGGGGCAGATACGCAGTATTTT. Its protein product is CASSQGLAGADTQYF.

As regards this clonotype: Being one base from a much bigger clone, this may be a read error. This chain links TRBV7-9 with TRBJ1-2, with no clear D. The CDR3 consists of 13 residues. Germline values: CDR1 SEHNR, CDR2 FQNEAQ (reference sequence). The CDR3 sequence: CAGSFDWESGYTF. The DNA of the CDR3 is TGTGCCGGCAGTTTTGATTGGGAGAGTGGCTACACCTTC.

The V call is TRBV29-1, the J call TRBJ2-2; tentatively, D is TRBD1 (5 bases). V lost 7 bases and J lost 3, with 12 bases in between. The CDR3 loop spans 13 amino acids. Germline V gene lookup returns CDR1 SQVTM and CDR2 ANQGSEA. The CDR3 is CSALQGHTGELFF. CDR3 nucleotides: TGCAGCGCACTTCAGGGTCACACCGGGGAGCTGTTTTTT.

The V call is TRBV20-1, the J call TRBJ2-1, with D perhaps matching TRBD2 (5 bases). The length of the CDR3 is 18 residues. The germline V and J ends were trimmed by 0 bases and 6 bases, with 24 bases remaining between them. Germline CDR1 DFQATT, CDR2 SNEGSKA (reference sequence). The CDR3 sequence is CSARDNPLPVVEGNEQFF. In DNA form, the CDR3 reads TGCAGTGCTAGAGATAACCCTCTACCCGTAGTAGAGGGCAATGAGCAGTTCTTC.

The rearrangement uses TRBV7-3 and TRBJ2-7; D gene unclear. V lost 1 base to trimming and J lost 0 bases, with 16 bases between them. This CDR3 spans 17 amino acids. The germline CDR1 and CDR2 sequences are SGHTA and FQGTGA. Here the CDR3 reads CASSLILGLQSSYEQYF. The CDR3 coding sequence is TGTGCCAGCAGCTTAATATTGGGCCTCCAAAGCTCCTACGAGCAGTACTTC.

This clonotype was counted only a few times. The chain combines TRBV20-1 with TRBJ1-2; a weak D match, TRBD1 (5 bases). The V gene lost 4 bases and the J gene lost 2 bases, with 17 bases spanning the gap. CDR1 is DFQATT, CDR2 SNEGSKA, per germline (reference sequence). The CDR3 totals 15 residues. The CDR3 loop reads CSAKEGATANYGYTF. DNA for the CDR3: TGCAGTGCTAAAGAAGGGGCAACTGCGAACTATGGCTACACCTTC.

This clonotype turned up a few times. CDR3 amino acids: CASSPRATPLEAFF. The CDR3 DNA reads as TGTGCCAGCAGCCCCAGGGCCACGCCTCTTGAAGCTTTCTTT. The chain recombines TRBV7-2 with TRBJ1-1; D is possibly TRBD1 (5 bases). The CDR3 sequence is 14 residues long. The ends were cut back, 5 bases at V and 7 bases at J, with 17 bases in the middle. Germline V gene sequence: CDR1 SGHTA, CDR2 FQGNSA.

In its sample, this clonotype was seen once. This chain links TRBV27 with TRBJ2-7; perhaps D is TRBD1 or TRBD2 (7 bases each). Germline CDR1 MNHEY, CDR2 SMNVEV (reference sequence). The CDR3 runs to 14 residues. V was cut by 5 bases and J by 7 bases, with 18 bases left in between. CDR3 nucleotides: TGTGCCAGCAGTCCTATTTCAGGGGGGGGGGAGCAGTACTTC. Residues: CASSPISGGGEQYF.

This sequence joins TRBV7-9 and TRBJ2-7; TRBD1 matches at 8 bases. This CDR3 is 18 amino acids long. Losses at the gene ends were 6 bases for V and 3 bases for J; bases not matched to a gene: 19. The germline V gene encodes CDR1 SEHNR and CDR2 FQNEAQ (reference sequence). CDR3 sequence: CASRPYTIKTGEIYEQYF. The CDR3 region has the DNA TGTGCCAGCAGACCCTATACCATCAAGACAGGGGAAATCTACGAGCAGTACTTC.

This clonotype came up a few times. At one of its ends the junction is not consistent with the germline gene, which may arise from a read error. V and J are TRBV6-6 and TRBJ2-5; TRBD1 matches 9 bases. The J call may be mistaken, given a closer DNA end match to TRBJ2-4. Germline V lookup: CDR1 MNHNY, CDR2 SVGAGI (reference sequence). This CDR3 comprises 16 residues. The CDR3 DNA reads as TGTGCCGGCAGTATGACCGGGACAGGGAGTGGAAACATTCAGTACTTC. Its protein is CAGSMTGTGSGNIQYF.

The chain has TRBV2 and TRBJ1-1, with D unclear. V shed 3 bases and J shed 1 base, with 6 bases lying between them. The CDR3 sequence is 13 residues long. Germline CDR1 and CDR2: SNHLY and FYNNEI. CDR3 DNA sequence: TGTGCCAGCAGTGATGGCCAGAACACTGAAGCTTTCTTT. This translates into CASSDGQNTEAFF.

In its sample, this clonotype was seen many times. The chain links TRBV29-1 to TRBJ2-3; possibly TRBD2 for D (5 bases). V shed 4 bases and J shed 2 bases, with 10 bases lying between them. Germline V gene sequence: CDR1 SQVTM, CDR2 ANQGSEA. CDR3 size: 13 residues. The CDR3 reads CSVGGRLTDTQYF. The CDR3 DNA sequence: TGCAGCGTTGGAGGGCGGCTCACAGATACGCAGTATTTT.

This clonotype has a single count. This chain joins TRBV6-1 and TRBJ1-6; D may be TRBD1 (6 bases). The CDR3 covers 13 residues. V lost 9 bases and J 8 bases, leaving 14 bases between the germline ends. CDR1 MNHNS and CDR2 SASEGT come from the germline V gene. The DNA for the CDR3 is TGTGCCAGTTTGTCGGACAGCTATTCACCCCTCCACTTT. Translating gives CASLSDSYSPLHF.

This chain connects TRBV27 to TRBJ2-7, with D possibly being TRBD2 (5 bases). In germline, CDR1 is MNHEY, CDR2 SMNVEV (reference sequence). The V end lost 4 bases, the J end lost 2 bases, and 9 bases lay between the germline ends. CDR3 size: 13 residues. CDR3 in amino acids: CASSSGVTYEQYF. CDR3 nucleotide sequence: TGTGCCAGCAGTTCCGGGGTTACCTACGAGCAGTACTTC.

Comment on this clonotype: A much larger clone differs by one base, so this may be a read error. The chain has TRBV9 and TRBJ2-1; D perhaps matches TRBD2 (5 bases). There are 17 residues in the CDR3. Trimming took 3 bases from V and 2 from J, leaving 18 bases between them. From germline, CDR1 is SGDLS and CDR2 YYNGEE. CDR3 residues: CASSGSRSGSPYNEQFF. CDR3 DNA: TGTGCCAGCAGCGGTAGTCGGTCGGGGAGCCCCTACAATGAGCAGTTCTTC. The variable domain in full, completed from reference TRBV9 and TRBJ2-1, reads DSGVTQTPKHLITATGQRVTLRCSPRSGDLSVYWYQQSLDQGLQFLIQYYNGEERAKGNILERFSAQQFPDLHSELNLSSLELGDSALYFCASSGSRSGSPYNEQFFGPGTRLTVL.

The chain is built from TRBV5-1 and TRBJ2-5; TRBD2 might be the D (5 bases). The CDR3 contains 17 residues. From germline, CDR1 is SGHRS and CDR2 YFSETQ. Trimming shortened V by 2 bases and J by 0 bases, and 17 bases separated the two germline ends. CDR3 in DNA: TGCGCCAGCAGCTTCCGGGGTCGGCCCGAATACCAAGAGACCCAGTACTTC. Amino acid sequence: CASSFRGRPEYQETQYF.

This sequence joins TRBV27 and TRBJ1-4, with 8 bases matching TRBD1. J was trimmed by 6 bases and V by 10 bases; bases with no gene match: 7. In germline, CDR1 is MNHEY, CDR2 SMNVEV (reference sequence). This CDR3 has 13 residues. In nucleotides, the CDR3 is TGTGCCACCTCGCAGGGGGCGGATGAAAAACTGTTTTTT. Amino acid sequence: CATSQGADEKLFF.

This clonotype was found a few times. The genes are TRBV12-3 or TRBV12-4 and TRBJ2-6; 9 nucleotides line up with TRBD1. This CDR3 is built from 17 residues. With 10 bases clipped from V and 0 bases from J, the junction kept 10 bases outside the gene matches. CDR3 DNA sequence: TGTGCCACCAGACCGGGACAGGGTTTCTCTGGGGCCAACGTCCTGACTTTC. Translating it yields CATRPGQGFSGANVLTF.